This TCR beta chain was documented in a study of early stage breast cancer tumors. Profiling relied on immunoSEQ multiplex PCR, and the TCRdb table lists in-frame clones only, not all of them. This repertoire shows some 30,000 clones, approximately 84% found once; its top ten account for approximately 9%. Sequenced: blood. This clonotype was obtained from a person aged 45-60 years with breast cancer.

The CDR3 nucleotides read TGCGCCAGCAGCCAAGGACTAGGGCAGTTCTTC. Amino acids: CASSQGLGQFF. The rearrangement links TRBV4-1 to TRBJ2-1; perhaps TRBD2 as D (6 bases). CDR1 and CDR2 from the germline V gene are MGHRA and YSYEKL. The CDR3 totals 11 residues. Between the trimmed V and J ends, which lost 1 base and 12 bases, there was a span of 7 bases.